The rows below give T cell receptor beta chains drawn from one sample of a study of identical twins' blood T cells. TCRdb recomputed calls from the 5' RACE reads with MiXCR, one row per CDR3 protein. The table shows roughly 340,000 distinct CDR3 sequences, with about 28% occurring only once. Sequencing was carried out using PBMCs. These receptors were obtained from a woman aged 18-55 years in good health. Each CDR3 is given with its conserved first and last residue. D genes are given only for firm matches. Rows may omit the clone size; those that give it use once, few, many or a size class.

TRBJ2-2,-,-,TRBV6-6,TGTGCCGGGTCAGCCCAGAACACCGGGGAGCTGTTTTTT,CAGSAQNTGELFF
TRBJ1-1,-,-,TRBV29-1,TGCAGCGTTGATGTGTTAGGGATGAACACTGAAGCTTTCTTT,CSVDVLGMNTEAFF
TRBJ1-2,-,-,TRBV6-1,TGTGCCAGCAGTGCTCGGACAGACTATGGCTACACCTTC,CASSARTDYGYTF
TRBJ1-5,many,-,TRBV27,TGTGCCAGCAGTTTATCGGTCGGGAACAATCAGCCCCAGCATTTT,CASSLSVGNNQPQHF
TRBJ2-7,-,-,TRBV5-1,TGCTCCAGCAGCTTCGACGGACAGAGCTCCTACGAGCAGTACTTC,CSSSFDGQSSYEQYF
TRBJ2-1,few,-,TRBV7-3,TGTGCCAGCAGCTTAGGGGGGAACAATGAGCGGTTCTTC,CASSLGGNNERFF
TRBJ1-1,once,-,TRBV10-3,TGTGCCATCGCTGGGGGGGGGGATAGGGTGCTTAGCACTGAAGCTTTCTTT,CAIAGGGDRVLSTEAFF
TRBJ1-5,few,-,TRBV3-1,TGTGCCAGCAGCCGGCGGAACAATCAGCCCCAGCATTTT,CASSRRNNQPQHF
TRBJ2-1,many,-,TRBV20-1,TGCAGTGCTAGCCTCCAGGGGCTTGAGCAGTTCTTC,CSASLQGLEQFF
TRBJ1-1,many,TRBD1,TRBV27,TGTGCCAGCAGTTTTGGGCAGGGGGCGGAAGCTTTCTTT,CASSFGQGAEAFF
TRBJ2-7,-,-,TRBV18,TGTGCCAGCTCACCACAAGGGAATGGCGAGCAGTACTTC,CASSPQGNGEQYF
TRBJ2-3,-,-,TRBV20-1,TGCAGTACAGTGGTGGGGCCAACGGATATGCAGTATTTT,CSTVVGPTDMQYF
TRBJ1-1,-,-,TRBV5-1,TGCGCCAGCCGATCGGGTACAGGGTTCACTGAAGCTTTCTTT,CASRSGTGFTEAFF
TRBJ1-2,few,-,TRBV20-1,TGCAGTGCCATAAACTATGGCTACACCTTC,CSAINYGYTF
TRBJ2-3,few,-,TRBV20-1,TGCAGTGCTAGAGACAGGTGGTCAGATACGCAGTATTTT,CSARDRWSDTQYF
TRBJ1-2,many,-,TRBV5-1,TGCGCCAGCAGCTTGCGAAGACGGGAACAAGGCTACACCTTC,CASSLRRREQGYTF
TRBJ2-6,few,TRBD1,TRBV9,TGTGCCAGCAGCGTCGGGATCGGGACAGGGGTCAACGTCCTGACTTTC,CASSVGIGTGVNVLTF
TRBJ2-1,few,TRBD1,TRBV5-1,TGCGCCAGCATGGAGCAGGGGGACAATGAGCAGTTCTTC,CASMEQGDNEQFF
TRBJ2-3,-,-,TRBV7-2,TGTGTCAGCAGCTTAGCCCCCAGTACTAGCACAGATACGCAGTATTTT,CVSSLAPSTSTDTQYF
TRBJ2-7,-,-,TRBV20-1,TGCAGTGCTAGAGATCAGGCAGGGAACAGGTACGAGCAGTACTTC,CSARDQAGNRYEQYF
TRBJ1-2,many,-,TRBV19,TGTGCCAGTTCCCAGAACTATGGCTACACCTTC,CASSQNYGYTF
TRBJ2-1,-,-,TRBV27,TGTGCCAGCAGTTTAGGTCCCGGGTACAATGAGCAGTTCTTC,CASSLGPGYNEQFF
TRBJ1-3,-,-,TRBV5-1,TGCGCCAGCAGCGCAGGGAAGTCGGATGGAAACACCATATATTTT,CASSAGKSDGNTIYF
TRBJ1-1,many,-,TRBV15,TGTGCCACCAGCAGAGAAAGCACGAACACTGAAGCTTTCTTT,CATSRESTNTEAFF
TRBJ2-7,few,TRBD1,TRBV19,TGTGCCAGTAGTGACAGGGGGTACGAGCAGTACTTC,CASSDRGYEQYF
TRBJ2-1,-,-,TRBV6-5,TGTGCCAGCAGTTACTCTCCCGGCTACAATGAGCAGTTCTTC,CASSYSPGYNEQFF
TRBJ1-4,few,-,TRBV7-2,TGTGCCAGCAGCTTTGGTGGGGGCTTGGGTGAAAAACTGTTTTTT,CASSFGGGLGEKLFF
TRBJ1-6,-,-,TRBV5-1,TGCGCCAGCAGCTTGTATGGGGATTTTAGGACACCCCTCCACTTT,CASSLYGDFRTPLHF
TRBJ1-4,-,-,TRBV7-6,TGTGCCAGCAGCTTAGGGCGGACCACGAATGAAAAACTGTTTTTT,CASSLGRTTNEKLFF
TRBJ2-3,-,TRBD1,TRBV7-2,TGTGCCAGCAGTACCCGGACAGGGGGCACAGATACGCAGTATTTT,CASSTRTGGTDTQYF
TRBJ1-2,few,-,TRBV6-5,TGTGCCAGCAGCTCCCTAGGGGGGGGGCAGAACTATGGCTACACCTTC,CASSSLGGGQNYGYTF
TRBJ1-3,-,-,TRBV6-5,TGTGCCAGCAGTTACCGTCCCGGGGGGTCCTCTGGAAACACCATATATTTT,CASSYRPGGSSGNTIYF
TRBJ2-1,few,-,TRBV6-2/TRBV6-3,TGTGCCAGCAGACGCCCGGTCACCGGGGACAATGAGCAGTTCTTC,CASRRPVTGDNEQFF
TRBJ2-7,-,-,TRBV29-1,TGCAGCGTTGGAGATGGGAAAGCCTACAAGCAGTACTTC,CSVGDGKAYKQYF
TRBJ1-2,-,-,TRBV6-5,TGTGCCAGCAGTTACTTATCCCGGGGCCGCGGTGGCTACACCTTC,CASSYLSRGRGGYTF
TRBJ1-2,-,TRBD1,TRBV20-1,TGCAGTGCTAGACCGGACAGGGGGCAGAACTATGGCTACACCTTC,CSARPDRGQNYGYTF
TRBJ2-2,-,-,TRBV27,TGTGCCAGCAGTGGACGGGACAAATCGAACACCGGGGAGCTGTTTTTT,CASSGRDKSNTGELFF